A single sample gave rise to the 4 T cell receptor beta chains below, sequenced in a study of cytomegalovirus exposure and HLA in healthy donors. This PCR relied on a set of 60 Vbeta primers and 13 Jbeta primers. Assay: immunoSEQ multiplex PCR; the TCRdb copy retains only in-frame clones and omits some. The profile covers 100,000 to 150,000 clones, with around four fifths appearing a single time and roughly 1.2% taken by the ten largest. The sample comprised PBMCs. These receptors came from a boy aged 5-17 years in good health and CMV-seronegative.

V usage is TRBV7-2 and J usage is TRBJ1-2; tentative D call: TRBD1 (5 bases). Germline assignment: CDR1 SGHTA and CDR2 FQGNSA. This CDR3 has 15 amino acids. The V end lost 5 bases, the J end lost 0 bases, and 13 bases lay between the germline ends. CDR3 sequence (DNA): TGTGCCAGCAGCGGCAGGGTAGAAGCTAACTATGGCTACACCTTC. Protein sequence: CASSGRVEANYGYTF.

The chain links TRBV10-3 to TRBJ1-5; tentative D call: TRBD1 (5 bases). Germline CDR1 is ENHRY and CDR2 is SYGVKD. The CDR3 covers 16 residues. Trimming removed 2 bases at V and 4 bases at J, with 15 bases between. For the CDR3, the DNA is TGTGCCATCAGTGAGGCGTTGGGGGACTTAAATCAGCCCCAGCATTTT. It specifies CAISEALGDLNQPQHF.

The chain joins TRBV7-8 to TRBJ2-3; TRBD2 might be the D (5 bases). The CDR3 runs 14 residues. From germline, CDR1 is SGHVS and CDR2 FQNEAQ. V was pared by 8 bases and J by 4 bases, with 16 bases between. CDR3 DNA: TGTGCCAGCGAGCCCGGGGTGCGGGCAGATACGCAGTATTTT. Translated, it gives CASEPGVRADTQYF.

The rearrangement uses TRBV5-1 and TRBJ2-1; maybe TRBD1 (5 bases). The germline CDR1 and CDR2 sequences are SGHRS and YFSETQ. This CDR3 comprises 13 residues. V lost 0 bases to trimming and J lost 6 bases, with 7 bases between them. The CDR3 loop is CASSLVQGNEQFF. The CDR3 bases are TGCGCCAGCAGCTTGGTGCAGGGCAATGAGCAGTTCTTC.